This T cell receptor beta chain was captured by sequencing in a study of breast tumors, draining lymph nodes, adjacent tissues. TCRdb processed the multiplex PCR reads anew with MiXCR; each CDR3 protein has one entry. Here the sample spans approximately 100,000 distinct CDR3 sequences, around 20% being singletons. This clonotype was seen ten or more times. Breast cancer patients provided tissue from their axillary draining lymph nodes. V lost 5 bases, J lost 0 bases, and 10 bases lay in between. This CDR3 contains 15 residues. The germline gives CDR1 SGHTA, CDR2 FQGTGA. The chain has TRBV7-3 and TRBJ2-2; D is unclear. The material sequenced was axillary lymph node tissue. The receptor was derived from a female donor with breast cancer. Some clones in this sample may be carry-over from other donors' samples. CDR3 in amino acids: CASSGIGPNTGELFF. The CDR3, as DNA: TGTGCCAGCAGCGGTATCGGTCCGAACACCGGGGAGCTGTTTTTT.